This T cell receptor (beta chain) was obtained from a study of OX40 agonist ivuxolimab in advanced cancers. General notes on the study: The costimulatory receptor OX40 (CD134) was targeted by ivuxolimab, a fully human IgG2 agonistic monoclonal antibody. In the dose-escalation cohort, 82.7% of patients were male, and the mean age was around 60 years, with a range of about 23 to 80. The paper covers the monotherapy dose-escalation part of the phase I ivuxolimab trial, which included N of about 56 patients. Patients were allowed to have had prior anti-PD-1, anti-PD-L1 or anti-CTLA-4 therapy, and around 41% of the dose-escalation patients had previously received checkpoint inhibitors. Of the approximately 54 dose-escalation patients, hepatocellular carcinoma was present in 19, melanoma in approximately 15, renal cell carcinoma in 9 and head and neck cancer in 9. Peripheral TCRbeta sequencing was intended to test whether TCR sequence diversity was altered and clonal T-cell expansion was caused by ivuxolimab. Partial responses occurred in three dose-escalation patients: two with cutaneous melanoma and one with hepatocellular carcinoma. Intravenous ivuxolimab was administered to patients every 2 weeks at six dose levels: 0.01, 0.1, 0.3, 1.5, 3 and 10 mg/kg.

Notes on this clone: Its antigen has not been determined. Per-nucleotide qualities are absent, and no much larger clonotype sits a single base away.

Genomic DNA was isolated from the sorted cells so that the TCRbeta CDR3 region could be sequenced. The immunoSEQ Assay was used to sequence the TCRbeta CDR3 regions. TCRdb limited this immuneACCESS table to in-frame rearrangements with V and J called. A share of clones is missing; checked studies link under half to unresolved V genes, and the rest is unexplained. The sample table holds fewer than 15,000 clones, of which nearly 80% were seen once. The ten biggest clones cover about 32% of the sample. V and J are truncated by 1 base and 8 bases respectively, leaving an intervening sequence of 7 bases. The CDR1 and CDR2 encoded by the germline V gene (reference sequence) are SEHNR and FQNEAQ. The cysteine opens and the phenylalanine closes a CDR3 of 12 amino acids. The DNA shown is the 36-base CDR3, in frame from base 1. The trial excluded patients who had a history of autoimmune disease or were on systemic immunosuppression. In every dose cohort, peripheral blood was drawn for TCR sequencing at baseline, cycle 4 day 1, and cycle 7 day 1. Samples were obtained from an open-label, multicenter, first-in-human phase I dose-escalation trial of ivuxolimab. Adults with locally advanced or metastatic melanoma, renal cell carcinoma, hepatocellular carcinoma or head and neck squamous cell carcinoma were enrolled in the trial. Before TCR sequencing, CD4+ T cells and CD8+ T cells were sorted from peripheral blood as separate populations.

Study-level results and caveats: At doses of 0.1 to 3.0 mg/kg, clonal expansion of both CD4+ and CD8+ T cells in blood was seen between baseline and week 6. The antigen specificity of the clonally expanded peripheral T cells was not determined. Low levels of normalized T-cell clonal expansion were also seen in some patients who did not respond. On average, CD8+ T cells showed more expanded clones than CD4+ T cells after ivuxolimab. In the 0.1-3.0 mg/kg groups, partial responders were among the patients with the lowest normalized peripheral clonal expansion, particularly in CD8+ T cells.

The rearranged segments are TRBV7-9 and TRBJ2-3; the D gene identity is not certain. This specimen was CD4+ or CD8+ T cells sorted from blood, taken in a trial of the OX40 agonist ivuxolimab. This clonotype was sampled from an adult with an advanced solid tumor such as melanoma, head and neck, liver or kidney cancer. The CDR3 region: CASSLVALTQYF. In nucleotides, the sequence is TGTGCCAGCAGCTTAGTGGCCCTTACGCAGTATTTT.